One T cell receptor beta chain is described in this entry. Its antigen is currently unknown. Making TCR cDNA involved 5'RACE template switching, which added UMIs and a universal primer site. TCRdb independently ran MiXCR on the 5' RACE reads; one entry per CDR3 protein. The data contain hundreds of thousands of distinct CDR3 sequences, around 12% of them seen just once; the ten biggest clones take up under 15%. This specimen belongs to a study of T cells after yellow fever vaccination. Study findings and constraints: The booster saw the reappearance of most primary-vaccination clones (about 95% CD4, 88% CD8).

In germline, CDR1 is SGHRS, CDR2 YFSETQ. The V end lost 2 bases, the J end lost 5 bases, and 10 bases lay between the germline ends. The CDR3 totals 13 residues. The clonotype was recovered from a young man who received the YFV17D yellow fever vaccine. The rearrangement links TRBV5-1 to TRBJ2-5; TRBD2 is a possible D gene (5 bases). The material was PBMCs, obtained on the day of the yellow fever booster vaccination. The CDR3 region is CASSFEGDETQYF. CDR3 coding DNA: TGCGCCAGCAGCTTCGAGGGCGATGAGACCCAGTACTTC.